This T cell receptor beta chain derives from a study of CXCR3-negative and CXCR3-positive naive CD8 T cells. Study in general: Libraries each contributed about 1.5 +/- 0.3 million TRB reads, for roughly 140 million in total.

To note about this clonotype: Its antigen is still unknown.

5' RACE that incorporated UMI labels was used to prepare the TRB cDNA libraries. No DNA is given; TCRdb re-called the 5' RACE reads and lists each CDR3 protein once. The sample is made up of tens of thousands of distinct CDR3 sequences, and the top ten hold over 0.4% of it. General study findings and limits: Naive cells used TRBV-TRBJ genes in much the same way whether CXCR3-negative or CXCR3-positive; memory cells did not. CXCR3-expressing naive cells carried TRB CDR3s more hydrophobic than those of CXCR3-negative naive cells.

Triplicate approximately 320,000-cell sorts were made of each CD8+ T cell subset. Definition of naive CD8+ T cells rested on a CD45RO-CCR7+CD27+CD95- profile. CDR1 and CDR2 (germline): GTSNPN, SVGIG (reference sequence). The CDR3 spans 13 residues. Specimen: naive CXCR3+ CD8+ T cells from blood. As to subset: CD45RO-CCR7+CD27+CD95- naive CD8+ T cells expressing CXCR3 (TNR3+). The J gene is TRBJ2-1, the V gene TRBV30; absent DNA, TCRdb's TRBD2 call cannot be checked. The sequence came from a human donor in good health. Some clones in this sample may be carry-over from other donors' samples. The CDR3 spells CAWKTALSDEQFF.